This TCR beta chain was captured in a study of blood T cell repertoires in COVID-19. The overall study: There were acute and convalescent COVID-19 samples, and they came from the United States, Italy and Spain. Sample material is recorded as cDNA or gDNA derived from T cells, B-cell-depleted T cells, or PBMCs.

This CDR3 is built from 11 residues. Germline V gives CDR1 WSHSY, CDR2 SAAADI. The germline V and J ends were trimmed by 8 bases and 1 base, with 5 bases remaining between them. This clone came up once. Per the authors' pipeline: By means of reference gene primer amplification, nucleated cell counts were estimated. TCRdb's copy holds only in-frame clones and misses some; the assay was immunoSEQ multiplex PCR. The DNA gave D and trimming, while V, J and clone size come from that table. The sample has 150,000 to 200,000 clones; about four fifths are singletons. The chain uses TRBV10-2 and TRBJ1-1; D remains unclear. Sequences were obtained from peripheral blood. The clonotype comes from a man aged 60 to 69 with active or convalescent COVID-19. The CDR3: CASRGNTEAFF. DNA of the CDR3: TGCGCCAGCCGGGGGAACACTGAAGCTTTCTTT.